This T cell receptor beta chain was captured in a study of blood T cell repertoires in COVID-19. Per the original methods: Reference gene primer amplification yielded estimated nucleated cell counts. Profiling relied on immunoSEQ multiplex PCR, and the TCRdb table lists in-frame clones only, not all of them. Clone size and the V and J calls come from that table; the DNA yielded D and trimming. The sample has 150,000 to 200,000 clones; around four fifths are singletons. Trimming shortened V by 1 base and J by 8 bases, and 11 bases separated the two germline ends. Germline-derived CDR1 and CDR2 are SEHNR and FQNEAQ (reference sequence). The CDR3 contains 13 residues.

The V gene is TRBV7-9, the J gene TRBJ2-5; no clear D. The sequencing sample was made of peripheral blood. The TCR sequence derives from a woman aged 80 or over with acute or convalescent COVID-19. The CDR3, as DNA: TGTGCCAGCAGCTTAGAAACCGGTGGTACCCAGTACTTC. Translated, it gives CASSLETGGTQYF.